Each of the 8 T cell receptor beta chains below was sequenced from the same sample in a study of cytomegalovirus exposure and HLA in healthy donors. The repertoire was sequenced with immunoSEQ multiplex PCR; TCRdb's copy has only in-frame clones and lacks some. Of roughly 62,000 clones in the sample, around 94% were seen once. Material for sequencing was PBMCs. The source is a man between 18 and 35 years old in good health and CMV-seronegative.

V is TRBV18 and J is TRBJ2-1; weak D call: TRBD2 (6 bases). CDR1 and CDR2 (germline): KGHSH, LQKENI. This CDR3 comprises 15 residues. Trimming shortened V by 3 bases and J by 0 bases, and 9 bases separated the two germline ends. The CDR3 bases are TGTGCCAGCTCACCCCTAGCGAGCTCCTACAATGAGCAGTTCTTC. It specifies CASSPLASSYNEQFF.

The chain links TRBV7-8 to TRBJ1-1; D uncertain. This CDR3 spans 13 amino acids. Trimming shortened V by 7 bases and J by 7 bases, and 16 bases separated the two germline ends. The germline V gene encodes CDR1 SGHVS and CDR2 FQNEAQ. The CDR3 bases are TGTGCCAGCACTCCCGCGGCGAGGTATGAAGCTTTCTTT. Its translation: CASTPAARYEAFF.

The chain recombines TRBV29-1 with TRBJ2-4; possible D gene TRBD1, 6 bases. Trimming pared 7 bases from V and 10 bases from J, leaving 14 bases between. The CDR3 is 11 amino acids. CDR1 is SQVTM and CDR2 is ANQGSEA in the germline V gene. CDR3 sequence: CSALKDSIQYF. CDR3 coding DNA: TGCAGCGCCCTCAAGGACAGTATTCAGTACTTC.

J is TRBJ2-5 and V is TRBV5-4, with TRBD2 matching over 12 bases. CDR1 is SGHNT and CDR2 is YYREEE in the germline V gene (reference sequence). The V and J ends lost 1 base and 4 bases, in that order; junction bases with no gene match: 14. This CDR3 spans 19 amino acids. The CDR3 DNA reads as TGTGCCAGCAGCTTGCGTCTAGCGGGAGGGCCGGGATCCCCAGAGACCCAGTACTTC. As protein: CASSLRLAGGPGSPETQYF.

The rearrangement joins TRBV19 to TRBJ2-1; D unclear. The CDR3 runs 11 residues. Per germline, CDR1 LNHDA and CDR2 SQIVND (reference sequence). The germline V and J ends were trimmed by 5 bases and 4 bases, with 3 bases remaining between them. In nucleotides, the CDR3 is TGTGCCAGTAGTCTGTACAATGAGCAGTTCTTC. Translating gives CASSLYNEQFF.

J is TRBJ2-2 and V is TRBV15; no clear D gene. CDR1 LNHNV and CDR2 YYDKDF come from the germline V gene (reference sequence). This CDR3 has 15 residues. V was shortened by 1 base and J by 0 bases, with 6 bases between the two germline ends. Written as DNA, the CDR3 is TGTGCCACCAGCAGAGGACATTCGAACACCGGGGAGCTGTTTTTT. Amino acid sequence: CATSRGHSNTGELFF.

This clone occurred once. The chain uses TRBV6-5 and TRBJ1-1, with TRBD1 as a possible D gene (6 bases). Germline assignment: CDR1 MNHEY and CDR2 SVGAGI. CDR3 length: 15 amino acids. V was clipped by 0 bases and J by 8 bases, with 16 bases between them. The CDR3, as DNA: TGTGCCAGCAGTTACTCGATATGGGGGGGCGAAGAAGCTTTCTTT. It specifies CASSYSIWGGEEAFF.

The chain carries TRBV30 and TRBJ1-2, with D unclear. The CDR3 runs to 14 residues. Trimming removed 5 bases from V and 4 bases from J, with 17 bases in between. Looked up from germline, CDR1 is GTSNPN and CDR2 is SVGIG (reference sequence). Here the CDR3 reads CAWGIHTRGYGYTF. CDR3 nucleotides: TGTGCCTGGGGGATCCACACCCGGGGCTATGGCTACACCTTC.